One and the same sample provided the 18 T cell receptor beta chains below, sequenced in a study of shared clonotypes between healthy human individuals. Using immunoSEQ multiplex PCR, the repertoire was profiled, and TCRdb retains in-frame clones only, with some absent. The table lists about 2.1 million clones, roughly 93% of them singletons, with over 1.5% in the top ten. Positively selected for CCR7, the CD45RO-negative cells used as naive CD8 cells excluded terminally differentiated effector memory CD45RA+ cells. The sequenced sample consisted of naive CD8+ T cells from PBMCs. These TCRs come from a man younger than 35 in good health. Some clones in this sample may be carry-over from other donors' samples.

The gene calls are TRBV9 and TRBJ2-2; 14 bases are shared with TRBD2. V was clipped by 2 bases and J by 5 bases; unmatched bases: 8. The CDR3 runs to 18 residues. Looked up from germline, CDR1 is SGDLS and CDR2 is YYNGEE. The CDR3 coding sequence is TGTGCCAGCAGCGTCAGACTAGCGGGAGGGTTGGAAACCGGGGAGCTGTTTTTT. Amino acid sequence: CASSVRLAGGLETGELFF. Full variable domain (rest looked up from reference TRBV9 and TRBJ2-2): DSGVTQTPKHLITATGQRVTLRCSPRSGDLSVYWYQQSLDQGLQFLIQYYNGEERAKGNILERFSAQQFPDLHSELNLSSLELGDSALYFCASSVRLAGGLETGELFFGEGSRLTVL.

The chain uses TRBV5-6 and TRBJ2-7; D ambiguous. Trimming removed 5 bases at V and 0 bases at J, with 12 bases between. The CDR3 consists of 14 residues. In germline, CDR1 is SGHDT, CDR2 YYEEEE. Written as DNA, the CDR3 is TGTGCCAGCAGACCTGAGCGATCCTCCTACGAGCAGTACTTC. Translating it yields CASRPERSSYEQYF.

The chain recombines TRBV2 with TRBJ2-7, with TRBD2 matching 14 bases. J gave up 5 bases and V 6 bases, and 9 bases lay outside the gene matches. The CDR3 runs to 16 residues. In germline, CDR1 is SNHLY, CDR2 FYNNEI. This CDR3 reads CASRRGTSGRLDEQYF. The CDR3 region has the DNA TGTGCCAGCAGAAGGGGGACTAGCGGGAGACTGGACGAGCAGTACTTC.

About this clone itself: The same CDR3 arises from other DNA sequences in this sample as well. This chain connects TRBV4-1 to TRBJ1-1, with 7 bases that match TRBD1. The CDR3 loop spans 13 amino acids. J gave up 5 bases and V 0 bases, and 0 bases lay outside the gene matches. Germline loops: CDR1 MGHRA, CDR2 YSYEKL. The chain's CDR3 is CASSQDRGTEAFF. Written as DNA, the CDR3 is TGCGCCAGCAGCCAAGACAGGGGGACTGAAGCTTTCTTT.

This rearrangement joins TRBV19 to TRBJ2-1; a possible D gene is TRBD2 (6 bases). CDR3 length: 15 amino acids. Germline CDR1 is LNHDA and CDR2 is SQIVND (reference sequence). Trimming shortened V by 1 base and J by 10 bases, and 17 bases separated the two germline ends. In DNA form, the CDR3 reads TGTGCCAGTAGTATAGTCGAGGGGACTGCAGAGGAGCAGTTCTTC. Translating it yields CASSIVEGTAEEQFF.

The CDR3 nucleotides are TGTGCCAGCTCGCGAACCGGGCCCCCCTACGAGCAGTACTTC. Amino acid sequence: CASSRTGPPYEQYF. The gene calls are TRBV18 and TRBJ2-7; D call uncertain. In germline, CDR1 is KGHSH, CDR2 LQKENI. The CDR3 covers 14 residues. Trimming removed 6 bases at V and 2 bases at J, with 14 bases between.

This chain joins TRBV29-1 and TRBJ1-1; possibly TRBD1 for D (6 bases). V was clipped by 0 bases and J by 5 bases, with 13 bases between them. Germline CDR1 SQVTM, CDR2 ANQGSEA. CDR3 length: 14 residues. CDR3: CSVEDRGGRTEAFF. The CDR3 coding sequence is TGCAGCGTTGAAGATCGGGGGGGCCGAACTGAAGCTTTCTTT. Combining the CDR3 with reference TRBV29-1 and TRBJ1-1 gives the whole variable domain SAVISQKPSRDICQRGTSLTIQCQVDSQVTMMFWYRQQPGQSLTLIATANQGSEATYESGFVIDKFPISRPNLTFSTLTVSNMSPEDSSIYLCSVEDRGGRTEAFFGQGTRLTVV.

The rearrangement links TRBV28 to TRBJ2-1, with 7 bases identical to TRBD1. The CDR3 totals 12 residues. Germline trimming cut 8 bases from V and 3 bases from J; bases unmatched to any gene: 1. CDR1 is MDHEN and CDR2 is SYDVKM in the germline V gene. CDR3 amino acids: CASWDSYNEQFF. CDR3 nucleotide sequence: TGTGCCAGCTGGGACAGCTACAATGAGCAGTTCTTC.

The rearrangement links TRBV7-9 to TRBJ2-7; 8 nucleotides agree with TRBD1. The trim removed 4 bases at V and 3 bases at J, leaving 17 bases unmatched. Per the germline V gene, CDR1 is SEHNR and CDR2 is FQNEAQ (reference sequence). This CDR3 region has 18 residues. In DNA, the CDR3 is TGTGCCAGCAGCTCACCGGGACAGGTGGAGAGTAGCGGCTACGAGCAGTACTTC. The encoded protein is CASSSPGQVESSGYEQYF.

Concerning this clone itself: The junction does not match germline at one end; this may be a read error. The chain links TRBV30 to TRBJ1-5; D gene uncertain. The CDR3 spans 13 residues. Germline V gives CDR1 GTSNPN, CDR2 SVGIG (reference sequence). The CDR3 spells CARSPAFNQPQHF. The CDR3 coding sequence is TGTGCCCGGAGTCCGGCGTTCAATCAGCCCCAGCATTTT.

V is TRBV19 and J is TRBJ1-1, with a weak D call TRBD1 (5 bases). The CDR3 loop spans 15 amino acids. CDR1 and CDR2 (germline): LNHDA, SQIVND (reference sequence). Trimming removed 7 bases at V and 1 base at J, with 16 bases between. CDR3 amino acids: CASNPRDWENTEAFF. DNA for the CDR3: TGTGCCAGTAACCCTCGGGACTGGGAGAACACTGAAGCTTTCTTT. The full variable domain, rest sourced from reference TRBV19 and TRBJ1-1, is DGGITQSPKYLFRKEGQNVTLSCEQNLNHDAMYWYRQDPGQGLRLIYYSQIVNDFQKGDIAEGYSVSREKKESFPLTVTSAQKNPTAFYLCASNPRDWENTEAFFGQGTRLTVV.

V gene TRBV27 combines with J gene TRBJ2-1; TRBD1 matches at 9 bases. V lost 5 bases, J lost 4 bases, and 9 bases stayed unmatched. Germline V lookup: CDR1 MNHEY, CDR2 SMNVEV (reference sequence). The CDR3 is 16 residues long. CDR3 loop: CASSPRTGVGYNEQFF. CDR3 sequence (DNA): TGTGCCAGCAGTCCCCGGACAGGGGTAGGGTACAATGAGCAGTTCTTC.

V and J are TRBV4-3 and TRBJ2-7; TRBD1 might be the D (6 bases). The CDR3 is 15 amino acids. V lost 4 bases and J lost 4, with 17 bases in between. Germline V gene lookup returns CDR1 LGHNA and CDR2 YSLEER. The CDR3 DNA reads TGCGCCAGCAGCCCCGGACAGCGAGTTTTGTACGAGCAGTACTTC. It is translated as CASSPGQRVLYEQYF.

J is TRBJ2-7 and V is TRBV7-6; 7 nucleotides line up with TRBD1. Germline V gene data show CDR1 as SGHVS and CDR2 as FNYEAQ. The ends lost 3 bases at V and 0 bases at J; junction bases unmatched: 5. CDR3 length: 15 amino acids. As DNA, the CDR3 is TGTGCCAGCAGCTTGTCACAGGGGACCTCCTACGAGCAGTACTTC. It codes for CASSLSQGTSYEQYF.

The rearrangement links TRBV7-6 to TRBJ2-2; no clear D. The V gene's germline CDR1 is SGHVS and CDR2 FNYEAQ. Trimming shortened V by 3 bases and J by 2 bases, and 10 bases separated the two germline ends. CDR3 size: 15 residues. The CDR3 nucleotides read TGTGCCAGCAGCTTGTACGCCAGTAACACCGGGGAGCTGTTTTTT. This gives the protein CASSLYASNTGELFF.

This rearrangement joins TRBV4-3 to TRBJ1-5; tentatively, D is TRBD1 (6 bases). The CDR3 spans 16 residues. Germline V lookup: CDR1 LGHNA, CDR2 YSLEER. Trimming pared 0 bases from V and 7 bases from J, leaving 16 bases between. CDR3 nucleotide sequence: TGCGCCAGCAGCCAAGATCGGTGGGGGCAGGGCCAGCCCCAGCATTTT. Its translation is CASSQDRWGQGQPQHF.

This chain's CDR3 is CASSAGVGYTF. CDR3 nucleotide sequence: TGTGCCAGCAGCGCTGGGGTTGGCTACACCTTC. The rearrangement uses TRBV9 and TRBJ1-2, with unresolved D. V was pared by 3 bases and J by 7 bases, with 7 bases between. Germline V gene data show CDR1 as SGDLS and CDR2 as YYNGEE. The CDR3 runs to 11 residues. Complete variable domain (other parts from reference TRBV9 and TRBJ1-2): DSGVTQTPKHLITATGQRVTLRCSPRSGDLSVYWYQQSLDQGLQFLIQYYNGEERAKGNILERFSAQQFPDLHSELNLSSLELGDSALYFCASSAGVGYTFGSGTRLTVV.

The chain has TRBV6-5 and TRBJ2-1; D uncertain. This CDR3 has 11 residues. Trimming pared 7 bases from V and 3 bases from J, leaving 4 bases between. Germline loops: CDR1 MNHEY, CDR2 SVGAGI. The CDR3 spells CASKVYNEQFF. The DNA for the CDR3 is TGTGCCAGCAAGGTCTACAATGAGCAGTTCTTC.